These 20 T cell receptor beta chains came from one sample sequenced in a study of blood T cells in healthy people across ages (dated by TCRdb to the mid-2010s). Library preparation employed 5' RACE. Data came from an Illumina HiSeq 2500. A second 7 to 11 cycle PCR used a sample-barcoded 5' primer and a J-beta primer mix. TCRdb passed the public sequencing reads through fastp at Q25 and MiXCR, retaining productive beta sequences. All rows with the same CDR3 protein become a single entry with the most common DNA and genes. Here the sample has about 900,000 distinct CDR3 sequences; approximately 59% occur a single time. The top ten constitute 25% to 35% of the sample. The sequencing sample was made of blood. The receptors derive from a man aged 25-40 years in good health.

This clonotype was seen only once. This chain uses TRBV20-1 with TRBJ2-7, with 12 positions matching TRBD2. Trimming removed 6 bases from V and 0 bases from J; junction bases left unmatched: 6. The CDR3 length is 15 residues. Germline loops: CDR1 DFQATT, CDR2 SNEGSKA (reference sequence). The CDR3 region has the DNA TGCAGTGCAAGGTGGACTAGCGGGGCCTCCTACGAGCAGTACTTC. Amino acid sequence: CSARWTSGASYEQYF.

The chain joins TRBV10-3 to TRBJ1-2; D is undetermined. Trimming took off 3 bases at V and 1 base at J, with 9 bases between the two ends. The CDR3 totals 14 residues. Germline CDR1 is ENHRY and CDR2 is SYGVKD. Here the CDR3 DNA reads TGTGCCATCAGTGACGGAAGATTTAACTATGGCTACACCTTC. Protein product: CAISDGRFNYGYTF.

The chain couples TRBV4-3 to TRBJ1-2; D is uncertain. The germline CDR1 and CDR2 sequences are LGHNA and YSLEER. The CDR3 runs to 17 residues. With 0 bases removed from V and 4 bases from J, the gap between germline ends came to 18 bases. This CDR3 is CASSQDGQNLLSYGYTF. The CDR3 DNA follows: TGCGCCAGCAGCCAAGATGGGCAGAATTTACTAAGCTATGGCTACACCTTC.

Comments on this clonotype: One junction end does not reproduce the germline sequence, and a read error may be involved. The V gene is TRBV7-3, the J gene TRBJ2-7; D tentatively fits TRBD1 or TRBD2 (5 bases each). The CDR3 consists of 13 residues. CDR1 SGHTA and CDR2 FQGTGA come from the germline V gene. CDR3 sequence: CAISRDQDYEQYF. The CDR3 DNA is TGTGCCATCAGCCGGGACCAGGACTACGAGCAGTACTTC.

The J gene is TRBJ1-2, the V gene TRBV7-3; TRBD1 is a possible D gene (5 bases). The CDR3 has 14 residues. Per the germline V gene, CDR1 is SGHTA and CDR2 is FQGTGA. V was cut by 3 bases and J by 8 bases, with 16 bases left in between. The CDR3 DNA sequence: TGTGCCAGCAGCTTTGGGGACGGCTTTGGCGGCTACACCTTC. Amino acid sequence: CASSFGDGFGGYTF.

J is TRBJ1-1 and V is TRBV6-5; D is unresolved. The CDR3 has 15 amino acids. V shed 0 bases and J shed 5 bases, with 13 bases lying between them. The germline V gene has CDR1 MNHEY and CDR2 SVGAGI. The CDR3 DNA is TGTGCCAGCAGTTACTCCCGGTTAGGGAGTACTGAAGCTTTCTTT. Its translation is CASSYSRLGSTEAFF.

The rearrangement links TRBV28 to TRBJ2-4; TRBD1 agrees at 9 bases. The end of the DNA aligns better with TRBJ2-7, so the J call may be wrong. There are 14 residues in the CDR3. CDR1 and CDR2 (germline): MDHEN, SYDVKM. The CDR3 spells CASRDPGQGYEQYF. DNA of the CDR3: TGTGCCAGCAGGGACCCGGGACAGGGCTACGAGCAGTACTTC.

The chain joins TRBV7-9 to TRBJ2-3, with 8 positions matching TRBD1. The germline V gene has CDR1 SEHNR and CDR2 FQNEAQ (reference sequence). This CDR3 is built from 14 residues. V lost 4 bases to trimming and J lost 6 bases; unmatched junction nucleotides: 6. CDR3 nucleotides: TGTGCCAGCAGCTCGGACAGGGTAATTGATACGCAGTATTTT. Its translation: CASSSDRVIDTQYF.

The V call is TRBV7-2, the J call TRBJ1-2; D is ambiguous. The CDR3 extends over 11 amino acids. Trimming pared 2 bases from V and 7 bases from J, leaving 5 bases between. Per the germline V gene, CDR1 is SGHTA and CDR2 is FQGNSA. The DNA for the CDR3 is TGTGCCAGCAGCTTATGGCCTGGCTACACCTTC. Residues: CASSLWPGYTF.

The chain links TRBV7-9 to TRBJ1-5; TRBD1 matches at 7 bases. This CDR3 has 18 residues. The germline V gene encodes CDR1 SEHNR and CDR2 FQNEAQ (reference sequence). The V and J ends lost 5 bases and 3 bases, in that order; junction bases with no gene match: 16. Here the CDR3 DNA reads TGTGCCAGCAGCGCTGGGACAGTGGGTGGACGTTACAATCAGCCCCAGCATTTT. This codes for CASSAGTVGGRYNQPQHF.

V gene TRBV7-3 combines with J gene TRBJ2-3; TRBD2 matches at 10 bases. The germline CDR1 and CDR2 sequences are SGHTA and FQGTGA. V dropped 5 bases and J dropped 4; count of bases not matched to a gene: 6. The CDR3 length is 15 residues. This CDR3 is CASSALAGGADTQYF. CDR3 DNA sequence: TGTGCCAGCAGCGCCTTAGCGGGGGGAGCAGATACGCAGTATTTT.

The chain has TRBV4-2 and TRBJ2-2; tentative D call: TRBD2 (5 bases). The V end was cut by 0 bases, the J end by 13 bases, with 18 bases between. The germline V gene has CDR1 LGHNA and CDR2 YNFKEQ. The CDR3 contains 15 residues. The CDR3 DNA reads as TGTGCCAGCAGCCAAGAGCCCCGGGGTCAGTTCGCGCTGTTTTTT. The encoded protein is CASSQEPRGQFALFF.

This clonotype has only one observation. The rearrangement joins TRBV15 to TRBJ2-5; possible D gene TRBD1, 6 bases. V dropped 1 base and J dropped 7 bases, with 10 bases sitting between them. CDR3 length: 13 residues. CDR1 is LNHNV and CDR2 is YYDKDF in the germline V gene (reference sequence). CDR3 residues: CATSRAVRGTQYF. CDR3 bases: TGTGCCACCAGCAGAGCTGTCAGGGGGACCCAGTACTTC.

This clonotype was recorded a few times. This chain uses TRBV5-1 with TRBJ1-1, with D possibly matching TRBD1 (5 bases). The germline CDR1 and CDR2 sequences are SGHRS and YFSETQ. V lost 7 bases to trimming and J lost 1 base, with 11 bases between them. This CDR3 has 13 amino acids. The CDR3 spells CASDRDGNTEAFF. The CDR3 DNA follows: TGCGCCAGCGACCGGGACGGGAACACTGAAGCTTTCTTT.

The chain recombines TRBV7-6 with TRBJ2-3; D perhaps matches TRBD1 (6 bases). CDR1 and CDR2 (germline): SGHVS, FNYEAQ. CDR3 length: 15 residues. The V and J ends lost 2 bases and 6 bases respectively, with 15 bases between them. CDR3 residues: CASSLIQGSADTQYF. The CDR3 DNA reads as TGTGCCAGCAGCTTAATACAGGGTTCAGCCGATACGCAGTATTTT.

The chain employs TRBV6-6 and TRBJ1-1, with 9 bases fitting TRBD1. The germline CDR1 and CDR2 sequences are MNHNY and SVGAGI (reference sequence). V gave up 5 bases and J gave up 5 bases; unmatched junction bases: 6. There are 14 residues in the CDR3. The CDR3 protein is CASSAGTGTTEAFF. The CDR3 DNA sequence: TGTGCCAGCAGTGCCGGGACAGGGACGACTGAAGCTTTCTTT.

J is TRBJ2-4 and V is TRBV6-1, with D possibly matching TRBD2 (5 bases). Judging by the DNA end, TRBJ2-7 fits better; the J call may be wrong. From germline, CDR1 is MNHNS and CDR2 SASEGT. This CDR3 spans 15 amino acids. DNA of the CDR3: TGTGCCAGCAGTGAATTAGGACTCGCCGGTCACGAGCAGTACTTC. It codes for CASSELGLAGHEQYF.

The chain has TRBV4-3 and TRBJ2-3; 9 nucleotides line up with TRBD1. Germline-derived CDR1 and CDR2 are LGHNA and YSLEER. The trim removed 3 bases at V and 0 bases at J, leaving 4 bases unmatched. The CDR3 runs to 16 residues. The CDR3 loop is CASSQTGQGSTDTQYF. The CDR3 region has the DNA TGCGCCAGCAGCCAGACTGGACAGGGGAGCACAGATACGCAGTATTTT.

There are a few counts of this clonotype. The V call is TRBV19, the J call TRBJ2-5; no reliable D call. Germline CDR1 reads LNHDA; CDR2 reads SQIVND (reference sequence). The CDR3 consists of 14 residues. V shed 5 bases and J shed 4 bases, with 14 bases lying between them. The CDR3 DNA is TGTGCCAGTAGTGGAGCCGCCTTCCGAGAGACCCAGTACTTC. This codes for CASSGAAFRETQYF.

This clonotype occurred many times. The chain links TRBV5-1 to TRBJ2-7; 10 bases are a match to TRBD1. The CDR3 loop spans 16 amino acids. V trimming: 3 bases; J trimming: 4 bases; junction bases outside the gene matches: 10. Germline-derived CDR1 and CDR2 are SGHRS and YFSETQ. This chain's CDR3 is CASSSKPGTGDYEQYF. For the CDR3, the DNA is TGCGCCAGCAGCTCAAAACCCGGGACAGGGGATTACGAGCAGTACTTC.